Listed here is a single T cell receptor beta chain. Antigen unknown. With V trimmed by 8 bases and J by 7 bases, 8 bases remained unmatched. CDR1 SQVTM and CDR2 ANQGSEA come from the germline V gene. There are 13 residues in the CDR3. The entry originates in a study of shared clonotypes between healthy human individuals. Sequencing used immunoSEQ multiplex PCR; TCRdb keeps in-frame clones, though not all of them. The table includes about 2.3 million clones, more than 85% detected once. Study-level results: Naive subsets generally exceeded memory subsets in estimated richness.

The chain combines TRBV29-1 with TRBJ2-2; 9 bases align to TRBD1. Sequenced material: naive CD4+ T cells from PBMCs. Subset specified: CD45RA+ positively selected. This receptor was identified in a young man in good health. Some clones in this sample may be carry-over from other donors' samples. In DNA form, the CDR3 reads TGCAGCACCTCCGGACAGGGGAGCGGGGAGCTGTTTTTT. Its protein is CSTSGQGSGELFF.